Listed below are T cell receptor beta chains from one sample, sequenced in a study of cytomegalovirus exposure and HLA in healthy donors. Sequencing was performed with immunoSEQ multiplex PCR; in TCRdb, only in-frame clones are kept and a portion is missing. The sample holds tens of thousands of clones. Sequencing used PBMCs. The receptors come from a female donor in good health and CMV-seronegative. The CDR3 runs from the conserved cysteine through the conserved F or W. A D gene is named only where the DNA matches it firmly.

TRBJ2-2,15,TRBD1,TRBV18,CASSPGTGDTGELFF,TGTGCCAGCTCACCAGGGACAGGGGACACCGGGGAGCTGTTTTTT
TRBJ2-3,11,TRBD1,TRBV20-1,CSARSDRGLNF,TGCAGTGCTAGGTCGGACAGGGGGCTGAATTTT
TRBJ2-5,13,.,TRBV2,CASSEARPGTQYF,TGTGCCAGCAGTGAAGCCCGTCCGGGGACCCAGTACTTC
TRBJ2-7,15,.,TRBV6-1,CASSEQAGVNYEQYF,TGTGCCAGCAGTGAACAAGCAGGGGTGAACTACGAGCAGTACTTC
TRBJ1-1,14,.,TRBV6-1,CASILGQMNTEAFF,TGTGCCAGCATCCTGGGGCAGATGAACACTGAAGCTTTCTTT
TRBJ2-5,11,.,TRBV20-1,CSTGGAETQYF,TGCAGTACCGGCGGCGCGGAGACCCAGTACTTC
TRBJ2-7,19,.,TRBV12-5,CASGKDPRDAGGGHHEQYF,TGTGCTAGTGGAAAAGACCCCCGGGACGCAGGAGGAGGGCACCACGAGCAGTACTTC
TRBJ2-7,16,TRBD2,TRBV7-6,CASSLEASGGAYEQYF,TGTGCCAGCAGCTTAGAGGCTAGCGGGGGGGCTTACGAGCAGTACTTC
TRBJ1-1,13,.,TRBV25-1,CASARQSHTEAFF,TGTGCCAGCGCTAGACAGAGTCACACTGAAGCTTTCTTT
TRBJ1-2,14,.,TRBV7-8,CASSIRGLNYGYTF,TGTGCCAGCAGTATACGCGGTCTTAACTATGGCTACACCTTC
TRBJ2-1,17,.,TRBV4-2,CASSQVAGSSSYNEQFF,TGTGCCAGCAGCCAAGTGGCGGGCAGTAGCTCCTACAATGAGCAGTTCTTC
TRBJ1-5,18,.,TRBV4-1,CASSQTSLGQYGNQPQHF,TGCGCCAGCAGCCAAACGTCTCTGGGACAATATGGCAATCAGCCCCAGCATTTT
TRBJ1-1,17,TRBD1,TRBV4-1,CASSQEESGTGNTEAFF,TGCGCCAGCAGCCAAGAGGAGTCGGGGACAGGGAACACTGAAGCTTTCTTT
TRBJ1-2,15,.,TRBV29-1,CSVLGGQYTNYGYTF,TGCAGCGTCCTAGGCGGGCAATATACTAACTATGGCTACACCTTC
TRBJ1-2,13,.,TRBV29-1,CSVLSRGNYGYTF,TGCAGCGTACTAAGCCGGGGGAACTATGGCTACACCTTC
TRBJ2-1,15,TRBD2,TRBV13,CASSFWTSGDNEQFF,TGTGCCAGCAGCTTTTGGACTAGCGGGGACAATGAGCAGTTCTTC
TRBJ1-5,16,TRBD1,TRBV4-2,CASSQERGGSGQPQHF,TGTGCCAGCAGCCAAGAGAGAGGGGGCTCTGGTCAGCCCCAGCATTTT
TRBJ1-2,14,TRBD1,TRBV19,CASRPQDRVYGYTF,TGTGCCAGTAGGCCCCAAGACAGGGTTTATGGCTACACCTTC
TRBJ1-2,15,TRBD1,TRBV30,CAWSHNRGGDYGYTF,TGTGCCTGGAGTCATAACAGGGGAGGAGACTATGGCTACACCTTC
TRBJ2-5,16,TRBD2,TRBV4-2,CASSPSGVAGQETQYF,TGTGCCAGCAGCCCCTCAGGGGTAGCGGGACAAGAGACCCAGTACTTC
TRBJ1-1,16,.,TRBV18,CASSPPQGRLNTEAFF,TGTGCCAGCTCACCTCCTCAGGGCCGATTGAACACTGAAGCTTTCTTT
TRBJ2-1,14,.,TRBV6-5,CASSYSPLEYEQFF,TGTGCCAGCAGTTACTCTCCCCTAGAATACGAACAGTTCTTC